A single T cell receptor beta chain is shown here with its context. The record originates from a study of blood T cell repertoires in COVID-19. Overall study: Sites in the United States, Italy and Spain provided acute and convalescent COVID-19 samples.

CDR1 and CDR2 (germline): LNHDA, SQIVND (reference sequence). Trimming left V 3 bases short and J 6 bases short, with 15 bases between. The CDR3 is made up of 15 amino acids. TCRdb's table, derived via immunoSEQ multiplex PCR, lists solely in-frame clones and lacks some. The data show 200,000 to 300,000 clones, 75% to 85% seen once. The material sequenced was peripheral blood. The chain has TRBV19 and TRBJ1-3; D gene unclear. This clonotype was sampled from a human donor in a cohort sampled during active COVID-19. CDR3 nucleotide sequence: TGTGCCAGTAGTATTTTGGCGGAGGGATCAAACACCATATATTTT. This sequence encodes CASSILAEGSNTIYF.